This T cell receptor beta chain originates from a study of response to subunit inactivated influenza vaccine. This clonotype was seen at least ten times. The antigen is undetermined. General study points: T cells newly recruited by each seasonal influenza vaccination are few, the authors suggested.

TCRdb re-analysed the RT-PCR reads in MiXCR, keeping a single row per CDR3 protein. The sample carries about 520,000 distinct CDR3 sequences, more than 7% recorded once. CDR1 and CDR2 from the germline V gene are MGHRA and YSYEKL. Trimming took 0 bases from V and 6 from J, leaving 21 bases between them. The CDR3 contains 17 residues. Sequenced material: PBMCs from blood, taken around 25 months after vaccination. The J gene is TRBJ2-7, the V gene TRBV4-1; maybe TRBD2 (5 bases). The receptor comes from a man aged 50-75 years who received an inactivated influenza vaccine. The CDR3, as DNA: TGCGCCAGCAGCCAAGAACCCCCGGCTAGCTATAACTTCGAGCAGTACTTC. Its protein is CASSQEPPASYNFEQYF.